One sample yielded the 26 T cell receptor beta chains listed below, sequenced in a study of Ad26.COV2.S vaccination and SARS-CoV-2 variants. Libraries were prepared by immunoSEQ multiplex PCR; TCRdb keeps only in-frame clonotypes and omits some of them. This table holds 300,000 to 450,000 clones, around 83% found once. The treatment: approximately 18 received Ad26.COV2.S at low or high dose, single or two shots; about five received placebo; per-sample allocation not given. Samples came from day 63 after the first vaccine or placebo injection. Sequenced material: peripheral blood, taken in a trial of Ad26.COV2.S vaccine versus placebo. These receptor sequences come from a person aged 18-60 years who received the Ad26.COV2.S COVID-19 vaccine or a placebo.

This chain links TRBV4-1 with TRBJ2-1; 7 nucleotides match TRBD1. With 3 bases clipped from V and 7 bases from J, the junction kept 3 bases outside the gene matches. This CDR3 comprises 13 residues. Germline V gene data show CDR1 as MGHRA and CDR2 as YSYEKL. CDR3 in DNA: TGCGCCAGCAGCCACCCGGACAGGAATGAGCAGTTCTTC. Translation gives CASSHPDRNEQFF.

The chain carries TRBV19 and TRBJ2-7; 7 bases align to TRBD2. The CDR3 is 14 amino acids. V trimming: 6 bases; J trimming: 6 bases; junction bases outside the gene matches: 11. Germline CDR1 reads LNHDA; CDR2 reads SQIVND (reference sequence). CDR3: CASRTGGEAGEQYF. The CDR3 region has the DNA TGTGCCAGTAGAACGGGGGGAGAAGCTGGCGAGCAGTACTTC.

The chain couples TRBV7-8 to TRBJ2-7; the D is unclear. There are 14 residues in the CDR3. The V gene's germline CDR1 is SGHVS and CDR2 FQNEAQ. V gave up 3 bases and J gave up 0 bases, with 9 bases separating them. The CDR3 nucleotides are TGTGCCAGCAGCTTGGTGGACGCCTCCTACGAGCAGTACTTC. Translation gives CASSLVDASYEQYF.

The V and J genes are TRBV19 and TRBJ1-5; a weak D match, TRBD1 (5 bases). The CDR3 spans 15 residues. Trimming removed 4 bases from V and 0 bases from J, with 10 bases in between. Germline V CDR1 and CDR2: LNHDA, SQIVND (reference sequence). CDR3 nucleotides: TGTGCCAGTAGTAGGCGGACAAATAGCAATCAGCCCCAGCATTTT. The encoded protein is CASSRRTNSNQPQHF.

CDR3 in DNA: TGTGCCAGTGGGGGACAAAATAGCAATCAGCCCCAGCATTTT. Protein sequence: CASGGQNSNQPQHF. This chain connects TRBV19 to TRBJ1-5; TRBD1 is a possible D gene (6 bases). The CDR3 contains 14 residues. V lost 8 bases and J lost 0, with 11 bases in between. Germline V gene sequence: CDR1 LNHDA, CDR2 SQIVND (reference sequence).

The sample holds one count of this clone. The chain has TRBV19 and TRBJ1-2; D is unclear. Trimming shortened V by 1 base and J by 8 bases, and 14 bases separated the two germline ends. The CDR3 runs 14 residues. The germline V gene encodes CDR1 LNHDA and CDR2 SQIVND (reference sequence). The CDR3, as DNA: TGTGCCAGTAGTATAGGAGGCGGGTCCCGGGGCTACACCTTC. It is translated as CASSIGGGSRGYTF.

The gene calls are TRBV6-2 or TRBV6-3 and TRBJ1-4, with TRBD1 matching 8 bases. Germline assignment: CDR1 MNHEY and CDR2 SVGEGT. This CDR3 has 17 amino acids. J was trimmed by 0 bases and V by 4 bases; bases with no gene match: 7. The CDR3 DNA reads as TGTGCCAGCAGTTTCGGACAGGGACCTGCAACTAATGAAAAACTGTTTTTT. Translated: CASSFGQGPATNEKLFF.

This rearrangement joins TRBV4-1 to TRBJ2-7; D gene ambiguous. The CDR3 is made up of 13 amino acids. V was clipped by 4 bases and J by 7 bases, with 14 bases between them. Germline CDR1 reads MGHRA; CDR2 reads YSYEKL. The CDR3 reads CASSRQELGEQYF. DNA for the CDR3: TGCGCCAGCAGCCGACAAGAGCTGGGAGAGCAGTACTTC.

The CDR3 bases are TGTGCCAGCTCGCCAGGGAAGGGCCGCACAGATACGCAGTATTTT. It is translated as CASSPGKGRTDTQYF. The chain employs TRBV18 and TRBJ2-3; possible D gene TRBD1, 5 bases. Between the trimmed V and J ends, which lost 6 bases and 1 base, there was a span of 14 bases. The CDR3 is 15 amino acids. Germline-derived CDR1 and CDR2 are KGHSH and LQKENI.

This clone occurred many times. The CDR3 DNA is TGTGCCAGCAGCGGACAGGGGAATAGCAATCAGCCCCAGCATTTT. Translated: CASSGQGNSNQPQHF. The rearrangement uses TRBV2 and TRBJ1-5, with TRBD1 matching 9 bases. The CDR3 totals 15 residues. Germline loops: CDR1 SNHLY, CDR2 FYNNEI. The trim removed 6 bases at V and 0 bases at J, leaving 3 bases unmatched.

This rearrangement joins TRBV6-4 to TRBJ2-1; TRBD2 might be the D (5 bases). This CDR3 has 14 amino acids. The V and J ends lost 6 bases and 4 bases respectively, with 13 bases between them. The germline V gene has CDR1 MRHNA and CDR2 SNTAGT. CDR3 bases: TGTGCCAGCAGGTGGGAGCGGACGTACAATGAGCAGTTCTTC. This encodes CASRWERTYNEQFF.

The rearrangement links TRBV29-1 to TRBJ2-5; possible D gene TRBD1, 5 bases. Germline lookup yields CDR1 SQVTM and CDR2 ANQGSEA. V lost 3 bases and J 4 bases, leaving 9 bases between the germline ends. CDR3 length: 12 residues. CDR3 DNA sequence: TGCAGCGTTGAGCCCCAGGGAGAGACCCAGTACTTC. Residues: CSVEPQGETQYF.

The chain employs TRBV28 and TRBJ2-1; TRBD1 might be the D (6 bases). CDR3 length: 15 residues. Trimming took 5 bases from V and 5 from J, leaving 16 bases between them. Germline CDR1 and CDR2: MDHEN and SYDVKM. For the CDR3, the DNA is TGTGCCAGCAGTCTACAGGGTTTAACACACAATGAGCAGTTCTTC. Translating it yields CASSLQGLTHNEQFF.

The chain employs TRBV7-2 and TRBJ1-2; TRBD1 aligns across 7 bases. This CDR3 comprises 15 residues. The junction had 10 bases not matched to a gene; V was cut back by 5 bases and J by 4 bases. The germline V gene has CDR1 SGHTA and CDR2 FQGNSA. This chain's CDR3 is CASSLQGGYGYGYTF. The CDR3 DNA reads TGTGCCAGCAGCCTCCAAGGGGGCTACGGCTATGGCTACACCTTC. Full variable domain (remainder filled in from reference TRBV7-2 and TRBJ1-2): GAGVSQSPSNKVTEKGKDVELRCDPISGHTALYWYRQSLGQGLEFLIYFQGNSAPDKSGLPSDRFSAERTGGSVSTLTIQRTQQEDSAVYLCASSLQGGYGYGYTFGSGTRLTVV.

This clone was seen a few times. V is TRBV5-1 and J is TRBJ2-2; D not certain. The CDR3 totals 14 residues. Per the germline V gene, CDR1 is SGHRS and CDR2 is YFSETQ. Trimming removed 4 bases from V and 5 bases from J, with 12 bases in between. The CDR3 reads CASSLVGNTGELFF. CDR3 DNA sequence: TGCGCCAGCAGCCTCGTAGGGAATACCGGGGAGCTGTTTTTT.

The chain is built from TRBV6-5 and TRBJ2-7; D remains unclear. V lost 2 bases to trimming and J lost 2 bases, with 13 bases between them. The CDR3 sequence is 15 residues long. The germline V gene encodes CDR1 MNHEY and CDR2 SVGAGI. CDR3 nucleotide sequence: TGTGCCAGCAGTTACGTTAAAGGTGGGCCCTACGAGCAGTACTTC. It encodes CASSYVKGGPYEQYF.

This chain connects TRBV7-9 to TRBJ1-4, with D perhaps matching TRBD1 (5 bases). The CDR3 length is 16 residues. Between the trimmed V and J ends, which lost 5 bases and 6 bases, there was a span of 19 bases. Germline loops: CDR1 SEHNR, CDR2 FQNEAQ (reference sequence). The CDR3 sequence: CASSNRVVAGYEKLFF. CDR3 DNA sequence: TGTGCCAGCAGCAACCGTGTGGTGGCAGGGTATGAAAAACTGTTTTTT.

This clone occurred a few times. The J gene is TRBJ1-3, the V gene TRBV10-3; no firm D call. The ends were cut back, 10 bases at V and 0 bases at J, with 16 bases in the middle. Germline V gene sequence: CDR1 ENHRY, CDR2 SYGVKD. The CDR3 consists of 15 residues. CDR3 residues: CATTKATNSGNTIYF. The DNA for the CDR3 is TGTGCCACCACGAAGGCGACCAACTCTGGAAACACCATATATTTT.

The chain recombines TRBV7-8 with TRBJ2-7; the match to TRBD2 covers 7 bases. CDR1 is SGHVS, CDR2 FQNEAQ, per germline. The V and J ends lost 2 bases and 5 bases, in that order; junction bases with no gene match: 6. The CDR3 covers 14 residues. CDR3 residues: CASSLRLAANEQYF. For the CDR3, the DNA is TGTGCCAGCAGCTTACGTCTAGCGGCCAACGAGCAGTACTTC.

V usage is TRBV7-8 and J usage is TRBJ2-2; D unclear. V lost 2 bases, J lost 7 bases, and 8 bases lay in between. Per the germline V gene, CDR1 is SGHVS and CDR2 is FQNEAQ. There are 13 residues in the CDR3. CDR3 region: CASSLKLVGELFF. The CDR3 DNA is TGTGCCAGCAGCTTAAAACTGGTCGGGGAGCTGTTTTTT.

V usage is TRBV19 and J usage is TRBJ1-1, with D unclear. The germline V gene has CDR1 LNHDA and CDR2 SQIVND (reference sequence). The CDR3 length is 15 residues. Trimming took off 6 bases at V and 1 base at J, with 15 bases between the two ends. As DNA, the CDR3 is TGTGCCAGTAGCAACGGAGGCAGGCCGAACACTGAAGCTTTCTTT. Encoded protein: CASSNGGRPNTEAFF.

The chain carries TRBV19 and TRBJ1-2; no reliable D call. Germline V lookup: CDR1 LNHDA, CDR2 SQIVND (reference sequence). CDR3 length: 15 residues. Trimming removed 4 bases at V and 4 bases at J, with 16 bases between. The DNA for the CDR3 is TGTGCCAGTAGTAATCCACGGACGGCATCCTATGGCTACACCTTC. Its translation is CASSNPRTASYGYTF. Drawing the rest from reference TRBV19 and TRBJ1-2, the complete variable domain is DGGITQSPKYLFRKEGQNVTLSCEQNLNHDAMYWYRQDPGQGLRLIYYSQIVNDFQKGDIAEGYSVSREKKESFPLTVTSAQKNPTAFYLCASSNPRTASYGYTFGSGTRLTVV.

The gene calls are TRBV6-1 and TRBJ1-1; no clear D gene. The CDR3 has 12 residues. The V gene lost 1 base and the J gene lost 5 bases, with 5 bases spanning the gap. Germline values: CDR1 MNHNS, CDR2 SASEGT. CDR3 nucleotide sequence: TGTGCCAGCAGTGAAGGGTGGACTGAAGCTTTCTTT. It specifies CASSEGWTEAFF.

V and J are TRBV5-4 and TRBJ2-7, with TRBD1 matching 8 bases. The CDR3 has 16 residues. The V gene's germline CDR1 is SGHNT and CDR2 YYREEE (reference sequence). The ends lost 4 bases at V and 3 bases at J; junction bases unmatched: 12. The CDR3 region has the DNA TGTGCCAGCAGCGCCAGTGTGACAGGGGTGGGCTACGAGCAGTACTTC. It is translated as CASSASVTGVGYEQYF.

The rearrangement links TRBV5-1 to TRBJ2-5; 10 bases are a match to TRBD2. The CDR3 spans 16 residues. The trim removed 3 bases at V and 5 bases at J, leaving 10 bases unmatched. Per the germline V gene, CDR1 is SGHRS and CDR2 is YFSETQ. CDR3: CASSSQAGGLRETQYF. DNA of the CDR3: TGCGCCAGCAGCTCCCAAGCGGGGGGGCTCCGGGAGACCCAGTACTTC.

V and J are TRBV6-6 and TRBJ2-1; 9 bases are a match to TRBD1. Unmatched junction bases numbered 11, after V lost 1 base and J lost 10 bases. This CDR3 is 16 amino acids long. Germline V lookup: CDR1 MNHNY, CDR2 SVGAGI (reference sequence). The CDR3 sequence: CASSYLPGQGTREQFF. The CDR3 bases are TGTGCCAGCAGTTACTTACCGGGACAGGGAACGAGGGAGCAGTTCTTC.